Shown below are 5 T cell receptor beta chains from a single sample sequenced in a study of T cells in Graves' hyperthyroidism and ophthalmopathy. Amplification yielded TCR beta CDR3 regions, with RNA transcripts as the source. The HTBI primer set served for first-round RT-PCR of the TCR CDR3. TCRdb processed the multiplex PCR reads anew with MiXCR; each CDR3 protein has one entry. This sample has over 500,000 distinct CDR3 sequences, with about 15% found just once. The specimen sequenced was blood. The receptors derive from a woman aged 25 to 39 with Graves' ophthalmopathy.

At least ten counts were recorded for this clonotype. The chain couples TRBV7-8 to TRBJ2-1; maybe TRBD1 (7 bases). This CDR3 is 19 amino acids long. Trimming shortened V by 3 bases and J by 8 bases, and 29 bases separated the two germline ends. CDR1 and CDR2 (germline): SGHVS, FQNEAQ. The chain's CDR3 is CASSLVGRGVVSRLYEQFF. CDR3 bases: TGTGCCAGCAGCTTGGTCGGCAGGGGGGTTGTTTCCCGTCTCTATGAGCAGTTCTTC. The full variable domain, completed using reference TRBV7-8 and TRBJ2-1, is GAGVSQSPRYKVAKRGQDVALRCDPISGHVSLFWYQQALGQGPEFLTYFQNEAQLDKSGLPSDRFFAERPEGSVSTLKIQRTQQEDSAVYLCASSLVGRGVVSRLYEQFFGPGTRLTVL.

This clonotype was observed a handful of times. The CDR3 spells CASSDGTDYNEQFF. Written as DNA, the CDR3 is TGTGCCAGCAGCGACGGGACAGACTACAATGAGCAGTTCTTC. The gene calls are TRBV5-6 and TRBJ2-1; 7 bases agree with TRBD1. Germline loops: CDR1 SGHDT, CDR2 YYEEEE. Trimming took 4 bases from V and 3 from J; bases not matched to a gene: 4. There are 14 residues in the CDR3.

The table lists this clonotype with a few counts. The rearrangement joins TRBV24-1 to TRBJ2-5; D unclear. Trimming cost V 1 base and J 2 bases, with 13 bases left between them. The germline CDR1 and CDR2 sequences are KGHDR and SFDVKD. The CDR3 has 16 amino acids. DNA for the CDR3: TGTGCCACCAGTGATTTTTTTCGCAGCAAACAAGAGACCCAGTACTTC. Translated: CATSDFFRSKQETQYF.

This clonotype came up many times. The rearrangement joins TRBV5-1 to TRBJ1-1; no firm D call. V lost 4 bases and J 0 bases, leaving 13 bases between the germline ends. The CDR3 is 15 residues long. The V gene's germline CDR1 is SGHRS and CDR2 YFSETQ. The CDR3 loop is CASSREGTMNTEAFF. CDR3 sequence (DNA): TGCGCCAGCAGCCGGGAGGGTACCATGAACACTGAAGCTTTCTTT. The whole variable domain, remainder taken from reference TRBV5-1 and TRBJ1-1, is KAGVTQTPRYLIKTRGQQVTLSCSPISGHRSVSWYQQTPGQGLQFLFEYFSETQRNKGNFPGRFSGRQFSNSRSEMNVSTLELGDSALYLCASSREGTMNTEAFFGQGTRLTVV.

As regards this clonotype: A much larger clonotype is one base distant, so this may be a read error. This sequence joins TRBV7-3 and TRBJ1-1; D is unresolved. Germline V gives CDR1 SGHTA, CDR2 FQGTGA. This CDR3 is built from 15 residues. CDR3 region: CAGSLSPAMNTEAFF. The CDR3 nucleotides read TGTGCCGGCAGCTTAAGTCCAGCTATGAACACTGAAGCTTTCTTT. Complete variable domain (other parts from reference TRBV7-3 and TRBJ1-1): GAGVSQTPSNKVTEKGKYVELRCDPISGHTALYWYRQSLGQGPEFLIYFQGTGAADDSGLPNDRFFAVRPEGSVSTLKIQRTERGDSAVYLCAGSLSPAMNTEAFFGQGTRLTVV.